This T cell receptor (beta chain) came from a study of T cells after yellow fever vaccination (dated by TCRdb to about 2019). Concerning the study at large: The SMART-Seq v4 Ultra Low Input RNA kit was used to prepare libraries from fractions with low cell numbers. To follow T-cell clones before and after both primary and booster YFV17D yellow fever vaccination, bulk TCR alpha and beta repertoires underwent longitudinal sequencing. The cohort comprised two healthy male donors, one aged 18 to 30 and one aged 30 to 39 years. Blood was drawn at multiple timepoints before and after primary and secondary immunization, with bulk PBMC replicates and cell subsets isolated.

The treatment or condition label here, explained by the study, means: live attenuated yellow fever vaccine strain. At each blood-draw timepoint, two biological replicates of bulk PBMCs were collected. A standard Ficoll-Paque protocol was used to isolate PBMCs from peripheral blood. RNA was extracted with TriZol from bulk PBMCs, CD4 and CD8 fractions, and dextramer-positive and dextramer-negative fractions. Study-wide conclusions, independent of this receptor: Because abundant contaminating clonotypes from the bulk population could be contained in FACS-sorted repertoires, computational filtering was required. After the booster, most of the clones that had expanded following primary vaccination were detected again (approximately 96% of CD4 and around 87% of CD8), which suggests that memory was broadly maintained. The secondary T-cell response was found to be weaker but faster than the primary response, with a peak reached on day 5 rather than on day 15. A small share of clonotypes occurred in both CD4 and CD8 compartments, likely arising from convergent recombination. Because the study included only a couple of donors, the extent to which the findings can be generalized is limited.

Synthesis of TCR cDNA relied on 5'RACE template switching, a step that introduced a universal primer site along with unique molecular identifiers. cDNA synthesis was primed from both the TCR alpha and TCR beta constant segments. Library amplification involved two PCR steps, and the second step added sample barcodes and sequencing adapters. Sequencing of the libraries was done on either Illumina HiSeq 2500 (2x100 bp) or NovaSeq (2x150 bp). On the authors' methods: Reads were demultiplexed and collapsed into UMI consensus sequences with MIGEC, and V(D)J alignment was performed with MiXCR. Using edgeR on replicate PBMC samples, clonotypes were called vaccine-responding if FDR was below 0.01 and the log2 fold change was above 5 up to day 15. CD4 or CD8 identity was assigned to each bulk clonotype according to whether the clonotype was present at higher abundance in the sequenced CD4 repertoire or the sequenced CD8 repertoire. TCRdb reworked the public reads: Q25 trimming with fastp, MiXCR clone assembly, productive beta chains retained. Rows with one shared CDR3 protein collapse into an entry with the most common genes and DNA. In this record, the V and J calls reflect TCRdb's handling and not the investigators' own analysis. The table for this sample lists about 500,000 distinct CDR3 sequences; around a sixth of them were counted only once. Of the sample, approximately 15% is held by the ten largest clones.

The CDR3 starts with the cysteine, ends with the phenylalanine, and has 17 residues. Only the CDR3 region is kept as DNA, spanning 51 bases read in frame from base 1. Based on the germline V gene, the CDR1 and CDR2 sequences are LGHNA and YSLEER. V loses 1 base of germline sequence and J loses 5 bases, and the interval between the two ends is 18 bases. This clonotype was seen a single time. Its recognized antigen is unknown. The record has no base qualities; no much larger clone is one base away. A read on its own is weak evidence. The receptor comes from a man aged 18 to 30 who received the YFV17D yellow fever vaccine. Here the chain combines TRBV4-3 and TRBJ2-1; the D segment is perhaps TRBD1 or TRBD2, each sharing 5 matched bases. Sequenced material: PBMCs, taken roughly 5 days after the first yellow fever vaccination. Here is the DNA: TGCGCCAGCAGCCAAGCGATCCGGGACCCCAGGAACAATGAGCAGTTCTTC. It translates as CASSQAIRDPRNNEQFF.